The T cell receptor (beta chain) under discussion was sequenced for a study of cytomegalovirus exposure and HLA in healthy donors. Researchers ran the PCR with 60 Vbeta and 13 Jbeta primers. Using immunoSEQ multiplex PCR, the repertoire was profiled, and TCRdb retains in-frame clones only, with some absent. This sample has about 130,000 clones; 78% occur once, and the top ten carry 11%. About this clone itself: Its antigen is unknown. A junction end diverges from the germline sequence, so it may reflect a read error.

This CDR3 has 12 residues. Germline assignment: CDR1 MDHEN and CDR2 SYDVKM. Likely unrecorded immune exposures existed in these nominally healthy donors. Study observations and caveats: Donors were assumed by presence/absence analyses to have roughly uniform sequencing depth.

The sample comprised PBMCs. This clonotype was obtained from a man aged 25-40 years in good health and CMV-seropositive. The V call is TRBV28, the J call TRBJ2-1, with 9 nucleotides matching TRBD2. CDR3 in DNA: TGTGCCAGCAGTCAAACCGGGACTAGCATTCTCTTC. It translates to CASSQTGTSILF. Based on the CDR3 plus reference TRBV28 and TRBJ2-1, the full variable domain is DVKVTQSSRYLVKRTGEKVFLECVQDMDHENMFWYRQDPGLGLRLIYFSYDVKMKEKGDIPEGYSVSREKKERFSLILESASTNQTSMYLCASSQTGTSILFGPGTRLTVL.